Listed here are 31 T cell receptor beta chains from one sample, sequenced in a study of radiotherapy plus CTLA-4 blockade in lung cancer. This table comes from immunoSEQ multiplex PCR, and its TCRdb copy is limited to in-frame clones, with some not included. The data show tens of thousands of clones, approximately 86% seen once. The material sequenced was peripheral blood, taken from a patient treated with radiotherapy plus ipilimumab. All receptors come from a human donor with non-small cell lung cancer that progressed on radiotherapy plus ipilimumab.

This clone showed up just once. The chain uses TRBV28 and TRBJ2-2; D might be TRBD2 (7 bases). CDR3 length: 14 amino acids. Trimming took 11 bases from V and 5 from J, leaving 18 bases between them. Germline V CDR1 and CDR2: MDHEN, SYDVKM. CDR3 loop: CAGTRKGGTGELFF. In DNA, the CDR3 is TGTGCCGGAACGCGGAAGGGGGGGACCGGGGAGCTGTTTTTT.

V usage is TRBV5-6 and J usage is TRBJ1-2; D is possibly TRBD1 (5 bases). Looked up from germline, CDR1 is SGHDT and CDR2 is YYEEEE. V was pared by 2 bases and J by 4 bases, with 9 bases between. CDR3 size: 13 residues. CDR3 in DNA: TGTGCCAGCAGCTTTGGGGGATCCTATGGCTACACCTTC. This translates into CASSFGGSYGYTF.

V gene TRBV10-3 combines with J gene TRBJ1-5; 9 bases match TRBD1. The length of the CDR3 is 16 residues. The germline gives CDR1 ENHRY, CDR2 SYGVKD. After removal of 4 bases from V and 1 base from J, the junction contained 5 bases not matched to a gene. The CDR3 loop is CAISATGGGSNQPQHF. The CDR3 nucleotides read TGTGCCATCAGTGCAACAGGGGGCGGAAGCAATCAGCCCCAGCATTTT.

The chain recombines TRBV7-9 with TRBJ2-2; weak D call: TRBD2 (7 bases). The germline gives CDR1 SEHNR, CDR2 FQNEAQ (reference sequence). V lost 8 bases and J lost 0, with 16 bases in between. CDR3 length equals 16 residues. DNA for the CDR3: TGTGCCAGCGGGTTAGGCGGGGGCTCGAACACCGGGGAGCTGTTTTTT. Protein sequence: CASGLGGGSNTGELFF.

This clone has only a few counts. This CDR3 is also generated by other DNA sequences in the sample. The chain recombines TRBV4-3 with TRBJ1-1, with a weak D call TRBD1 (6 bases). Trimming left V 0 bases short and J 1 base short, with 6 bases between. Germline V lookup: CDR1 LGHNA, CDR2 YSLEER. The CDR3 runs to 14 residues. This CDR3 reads CASSQEQGNTEAFF. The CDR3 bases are TGCGCCAGCAGCCAAGAACAGGGGAACACTGAAGCTTTCTTT.

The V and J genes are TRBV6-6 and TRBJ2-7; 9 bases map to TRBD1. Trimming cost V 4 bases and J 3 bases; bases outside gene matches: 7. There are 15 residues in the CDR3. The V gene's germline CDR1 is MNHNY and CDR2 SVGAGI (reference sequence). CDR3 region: CASSLPRQGGYEQYF. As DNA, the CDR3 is TGTGCCAGCAGTTTGCCCCGACAGGGGGGCTACGAGCAGTACTTC.

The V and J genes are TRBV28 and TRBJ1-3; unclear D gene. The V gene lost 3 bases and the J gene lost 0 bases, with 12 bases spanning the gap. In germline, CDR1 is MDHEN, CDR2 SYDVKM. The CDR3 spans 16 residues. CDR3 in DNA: TGTGCCAGCAGTTTTTCGGGGAAAACCTCTGGAAACACCATATATTTT. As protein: CASSFSGKTSGNTIYF.

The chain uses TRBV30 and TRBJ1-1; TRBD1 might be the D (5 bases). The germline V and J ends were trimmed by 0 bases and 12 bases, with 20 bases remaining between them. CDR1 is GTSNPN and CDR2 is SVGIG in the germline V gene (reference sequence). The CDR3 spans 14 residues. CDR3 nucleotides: TGTGCCTGGAGTGTAGTACCTGCGGACACCGAAACTTTCTTT. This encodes CAWSVVPADTETFF.

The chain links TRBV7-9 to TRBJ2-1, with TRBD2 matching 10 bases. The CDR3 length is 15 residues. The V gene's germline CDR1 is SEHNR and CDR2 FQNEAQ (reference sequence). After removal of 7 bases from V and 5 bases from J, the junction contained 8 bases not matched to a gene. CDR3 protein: CASNPGLAYHNEQFF. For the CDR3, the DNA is TGTGCCAGCAACCCGGGACTAGCGTACCACAATGAGCAGTTCTTC.

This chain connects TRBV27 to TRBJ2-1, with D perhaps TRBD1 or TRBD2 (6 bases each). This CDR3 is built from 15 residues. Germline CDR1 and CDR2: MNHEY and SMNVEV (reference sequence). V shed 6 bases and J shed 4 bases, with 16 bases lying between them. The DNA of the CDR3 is TGTGCCAGCAGACCATCGGGGGACATTTACAATGAGCAGTTCTTC. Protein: CASRPSGDIYNEQFF.

In DNA form, the CDR3 reads TGCGCCAGTGGGGGTAGGGATACGCAGTATTTT. Translation: CASGGRDTQYF. V and J are TRBV5-1 and TRBJ2-3; D possibly uses TRBD1 or TRBD2 (5 bases each). This CDR3 comprises 11 residues. Germline V gives CDR1 SGHRS, CDR2 YFSETQ. Trimming pared 8 bases from V and 6 bases from J, leaving 10 bases between.

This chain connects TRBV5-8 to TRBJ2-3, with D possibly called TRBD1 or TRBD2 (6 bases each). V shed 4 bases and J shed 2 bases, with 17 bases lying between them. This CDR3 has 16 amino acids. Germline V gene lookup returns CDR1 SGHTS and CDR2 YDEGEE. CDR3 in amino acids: CASSPEWGASTDTQYF. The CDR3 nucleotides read TGTGCCAGCAGCCCGGAATGGGGGGCCTCCACAGATACGCAGTATTTT.

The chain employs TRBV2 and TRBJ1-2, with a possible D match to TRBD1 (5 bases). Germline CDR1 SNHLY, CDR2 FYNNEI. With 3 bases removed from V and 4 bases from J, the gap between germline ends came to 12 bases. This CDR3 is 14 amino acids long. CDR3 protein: CASSDEGLGYGYTF. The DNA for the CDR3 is TGTGCCAGCAGTGACGAGGGGCTGGGCTATGGCTACACCTTC.

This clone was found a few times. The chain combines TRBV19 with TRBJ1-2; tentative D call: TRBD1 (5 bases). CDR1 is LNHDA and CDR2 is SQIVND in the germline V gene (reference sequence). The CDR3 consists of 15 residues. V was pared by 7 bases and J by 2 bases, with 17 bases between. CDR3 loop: CASTLSGGRNYGYTF. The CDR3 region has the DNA TGTGCCAGTACACTTAGTGGGGGGAGGAACTATGGCTACACCTTC.

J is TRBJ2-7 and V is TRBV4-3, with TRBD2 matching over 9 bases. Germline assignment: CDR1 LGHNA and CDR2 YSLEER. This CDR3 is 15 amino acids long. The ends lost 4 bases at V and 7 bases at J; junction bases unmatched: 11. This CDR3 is CASSREASGTGEQYF. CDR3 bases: TGCGCCAGCAGCCGGGAGGCTAGCGGGACGGGTGAGCAGTACTTC.

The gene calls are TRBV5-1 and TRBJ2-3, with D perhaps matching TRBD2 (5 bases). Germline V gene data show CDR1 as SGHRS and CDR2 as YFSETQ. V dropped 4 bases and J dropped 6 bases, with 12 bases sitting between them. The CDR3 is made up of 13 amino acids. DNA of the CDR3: TGCGCCAGCAGCGCGCGACCGGGGGATACGCAGTATTTT. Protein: CASSARPGDTQYF.

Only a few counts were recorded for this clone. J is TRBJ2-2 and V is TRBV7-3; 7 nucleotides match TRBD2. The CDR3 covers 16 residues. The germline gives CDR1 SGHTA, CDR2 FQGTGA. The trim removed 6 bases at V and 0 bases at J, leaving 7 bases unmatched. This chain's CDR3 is CASSSQRGANTGELFF. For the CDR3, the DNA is TGTGCCAGCAGTTCGCAGCGGGGCGCGAACACCGGGGAGCTGTTTTTT.

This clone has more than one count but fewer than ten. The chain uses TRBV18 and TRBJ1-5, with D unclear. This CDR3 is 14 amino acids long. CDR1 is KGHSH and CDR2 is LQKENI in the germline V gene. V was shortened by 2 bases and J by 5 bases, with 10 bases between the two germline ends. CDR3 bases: TGTGCCAGCTCACCAGTGGGGATTGATCAGCCCCAGCATTTT. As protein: CASSPVGIDQPQHF.

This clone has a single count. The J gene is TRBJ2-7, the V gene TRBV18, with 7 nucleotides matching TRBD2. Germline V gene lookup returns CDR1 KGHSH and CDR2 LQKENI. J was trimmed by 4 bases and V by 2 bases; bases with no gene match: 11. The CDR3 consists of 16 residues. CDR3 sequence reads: CASSPDGTTLRYEQYF. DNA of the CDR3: TGTGCCAGCTCACCAGACGGGACTACCCTACGATACGAGCAGTACTTC.

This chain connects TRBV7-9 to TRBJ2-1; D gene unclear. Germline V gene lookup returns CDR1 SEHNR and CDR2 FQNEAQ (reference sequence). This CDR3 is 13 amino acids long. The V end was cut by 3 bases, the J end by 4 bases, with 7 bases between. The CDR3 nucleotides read TGTGCCAGCAGCTTTAACGAATACAATGAGCAGTTCTTC. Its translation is CASSFNEYNEQFF.

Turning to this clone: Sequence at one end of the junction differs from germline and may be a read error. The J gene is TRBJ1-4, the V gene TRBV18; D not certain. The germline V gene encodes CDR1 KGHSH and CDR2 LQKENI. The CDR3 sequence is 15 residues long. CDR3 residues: CASLPPDQPNEKLFF. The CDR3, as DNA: TGTGCCAGCTTACCACCGGACCAGCCTAATGAAAAACTGTTTTTT.

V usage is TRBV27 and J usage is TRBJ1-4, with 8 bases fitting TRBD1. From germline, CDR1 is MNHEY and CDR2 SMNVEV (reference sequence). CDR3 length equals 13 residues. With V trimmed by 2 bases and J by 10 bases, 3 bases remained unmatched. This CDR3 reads CASSLKGQGKLFF. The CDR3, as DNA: TGTGCCAGCAGTTTAAAAGGACAGGGAAAACTGTTTTTT. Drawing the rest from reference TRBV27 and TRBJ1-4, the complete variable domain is EAQVTQNPRYLITVTGKKLTVTCSQNMNHEYMSWYRQDPGLGLRQIYYSMNVEVTDKGDVPEGYKVSRKEKRNFPLILESPSPNQTSLYFCASSLKGQGKLFFGSGTQLSVL.

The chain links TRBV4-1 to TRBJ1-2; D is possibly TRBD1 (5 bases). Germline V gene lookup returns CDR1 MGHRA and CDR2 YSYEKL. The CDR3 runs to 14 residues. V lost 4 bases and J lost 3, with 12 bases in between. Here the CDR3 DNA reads TGCGCCAGCAGCCTAGGGGCGGGGGACTATGGCTACACCTTC. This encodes CASSLGAGDYGYTF.

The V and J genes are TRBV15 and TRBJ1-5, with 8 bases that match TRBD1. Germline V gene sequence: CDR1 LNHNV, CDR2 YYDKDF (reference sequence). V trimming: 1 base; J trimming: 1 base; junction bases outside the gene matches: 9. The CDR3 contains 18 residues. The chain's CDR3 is CATSRGPGGGISNQPQHF. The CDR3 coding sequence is TGTGCCACCAGCAGAGGCCCAGGGGGCGGGATAAGCAATCAGCCCCAGCATTTT.

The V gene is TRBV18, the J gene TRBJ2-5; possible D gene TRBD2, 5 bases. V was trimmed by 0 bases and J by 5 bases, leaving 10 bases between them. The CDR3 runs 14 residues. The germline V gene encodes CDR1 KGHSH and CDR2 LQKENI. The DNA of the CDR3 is TGTGCCAGCTCACCACCTTCGGGGATGGAGACCCAGTACTTC. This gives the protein CASSPPSGMETQYF. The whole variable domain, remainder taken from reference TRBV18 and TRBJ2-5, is NAGVMQNPRHLVRRRGQEARLRCSPMKGHSHVYWYRQLPEEGLKFMVYLQKENIIDESGMPKERFSAEFPKEGPSILRIQQVVRGDSAAYFCASSPPSGMETQYFGPGTRLLVL.

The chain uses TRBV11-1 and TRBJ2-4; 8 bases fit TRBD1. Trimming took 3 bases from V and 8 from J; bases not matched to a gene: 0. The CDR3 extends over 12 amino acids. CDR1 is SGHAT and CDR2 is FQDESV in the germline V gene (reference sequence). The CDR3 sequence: CASSLTGDIQYF. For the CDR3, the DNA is TGTGCCAGCAGCTTGACAGGGGACATTCAGTACTTC.

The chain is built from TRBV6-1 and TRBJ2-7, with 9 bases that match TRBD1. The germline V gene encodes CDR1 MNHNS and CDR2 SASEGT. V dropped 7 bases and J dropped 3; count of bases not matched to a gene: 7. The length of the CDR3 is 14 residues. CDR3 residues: CASKAGQGSYEQYF. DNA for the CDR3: TGTGCCAGCAAGGCGGGACAGGGTAGCTACGAGCAGTACTTC.

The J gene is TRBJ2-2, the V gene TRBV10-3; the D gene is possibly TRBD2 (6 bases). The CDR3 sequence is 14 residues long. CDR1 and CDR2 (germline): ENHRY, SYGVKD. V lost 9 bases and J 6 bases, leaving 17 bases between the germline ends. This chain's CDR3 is CAIGGQGGSGELFF. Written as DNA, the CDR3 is TGTGCCATAGGAGGGCAGGGCGGATCCGGGGAGCTGTTTTTT.

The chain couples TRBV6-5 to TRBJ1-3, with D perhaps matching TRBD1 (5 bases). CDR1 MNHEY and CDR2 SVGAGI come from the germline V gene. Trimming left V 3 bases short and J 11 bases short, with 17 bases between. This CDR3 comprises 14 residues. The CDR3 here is CASSYGTQGTAIYF. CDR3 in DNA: TGTGCCAGCAGTTATGGGACCCAGGGAACCGCCATATATTTT.

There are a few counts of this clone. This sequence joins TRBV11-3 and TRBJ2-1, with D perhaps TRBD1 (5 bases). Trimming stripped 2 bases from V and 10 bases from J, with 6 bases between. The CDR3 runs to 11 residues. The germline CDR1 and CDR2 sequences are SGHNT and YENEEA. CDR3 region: CASSLQGEQFF. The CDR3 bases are TGTGCCAGCAGCTTACAGGGCGAGCAGTTCTTC.

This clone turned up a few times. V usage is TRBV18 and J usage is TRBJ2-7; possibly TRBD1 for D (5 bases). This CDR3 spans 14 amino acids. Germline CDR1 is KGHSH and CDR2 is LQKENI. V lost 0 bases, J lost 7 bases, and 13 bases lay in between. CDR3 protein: CASSPPSRVGEQYF. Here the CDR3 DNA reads TGTGCCAGCTCACCACCGTCCAGGGTGGGGGAGCAGTACTTC.